One sample yielded the 17 T cell receptor beta chains listed below, sequenced in a study of T cell changes during pregnancy in multiple sclerosis. The data were produced by immunoSEQ multiplex PCR, yet TCRdb's version contains in-frame clones alone and is incomplete. The sample includes about 88,000 clones, 92% seen only once; the top ten take 1.5% to 1.9%. The sample consisted of peripheral blood, taken in the first trimester of pregnancy. The source of these receptors is a female donor with multiple sclerosis, enrolled in a pregnancy study.

The chain uses TRBV19 and TRBJ2-3, with 14 nucleotides matching TRBD2. This CDR3 is 18 amino acids long. Germline CDR1 LNHDA, CDR2 SQIVND (reference sequence). The V segment lost 6 bases and the J segment 2 bases; nucleotides outside the gene matches: 10. The CDR3 loop reads CASSRLAGGRGVTDTQYF. CDR3 sequence (DNA): TGTGCCAGTAGCCGACTAGCGGGAGGGAGAGGGGTCACAGATACGCAGTATTTT.

This chain uses TRBV6-6 with TRBJ1-2; 7 bases agree with TRBD1. CDR1 is MNHNY and CDR2 is SVGAGI in the germline V gene (reference sequence). This CDR3 spans 13 amino acids. V trimming: 6 bases; J trimming: 4 bases; junction bases outside the gene matches: 5. The CDR3 is CASSSRQGYGYTF. As DNA, the CDR3 is TGTGCCAGCAGCTCCCGACAGGGCTATGGCTACACCTTC.

This clone has just one count. This sequence joins TRBV7-2 and TRBJ2-5, with 8 bases fitting TRBD2. The CDR3 is 17 residues long. The J segment lost 5 bases and the V segment lost 5 bases, leaving 16 bases of the junction unmatched. The germline V gene encodes CDR1 SGHTA and CDR2 FQGNSA. CDR3 sequence: CASSGSRLAGLGETQYF. CDR3 coding DNA: TGTGCCAGCAGCGGGTCGAGGTTAGCGGGATTGGGGGAGACCCAGTACTTC.

V usage is TRBV4-2 and J usage is TRBJ1-1, with D hard to call. There are 16 residues in the CDR3. Looked up from germline, CDR1 is LGHNA and CDR2 is YNFKEQ. V lost 0 bases and J lost 0, with 11 bases in between. CDR3 sequence reads: CASSQDQFTLNTEAFF. CDR3 bases: TGTGCCAGCAGCCAAGATCAGTTCACCCTGAACACTGAAGCTTTCTTT.

This chain links TRBV15 with TRBJ2-7, with D perhaps TRBD1 (6 bases). Germline V gene sequence: CDR1 LNHNV, CDR2 YYDKDF (reference sequence). Trimming cost V 5 bases and J 3 bases, with 14 bases left between them. The CDR3 loop spans 14 amino acids. CDR3 protein: CATSQGQTFYEQYF. CDR3 DNA sequence: TGTGCCACCAGCCAGGGGCAGACCTTCTACGAGCAGTACTTC.

This chain connects TRBV29-1 to TRBJ1-5; D might be TRBD1 (5 bases). Trimming pared 4 bases from V and 6 bases from J, leaving 13 bases between. The CDR3 has 13 residues. Germline lookup yields CDR1 SQVTM and CDR2 ANQGSEA. The CDR3 DNA reads TGCAGCGTTGCAGGGACTGGCGGTCAGCCCCAGCATTTT. Protein: CSVAGTGGQPQHF.

J is TRBJ1-2 and V is TRBV13; 8 nucleotides align to TRBD1. The trim removed 6 bases at V and 3 bases at J, leaving 6 bases unmatched. This CDR3 comprises 14 residues. CDR1 is PRHDT and CDR2 is FYEKMQ in the germline V gene (reference sequence). CDR3 sequence: CASRNRGGDYGYTF. CDR3 in DNA: TGTGCCAGCAGAAACAGGGGGGGAGACTATGGCTACACCTTC.

This clone occurred once. V and J are TRBV7-3 and TRBJ2-3; 7 bases align to TRBD2. Germline CDR1 is SGHTA and CDR2 is FQGTGA. The V gene end was trimmed by 0 bases and the J gene end by 4 bases; junction bases not matched to a gene: 7. This CDR3 region has 16 residues. CDR3 region: CASSLTRGNRPDTQYF. CDR3 coding DNA: TGTGCCAGCAGCTTAACGCGGGGGAATCGTCCAGATACGCAGTATTTT.

This clone was seen once. This chain joins TRBV6-6 and TRBJ2-3, with 12 bases aligning to TRBD2. The V gene end was trimmed by 5 bases and the J gene end by 6 bases; junction bases not matched to a gene: 9. This CDR3 is built from 16 residues. CDR1 and CDR2 (germline): MNHNY, SVGAGI (reference sequence). The CDR3 region is CASSGASGRAVDTQYF. CDR3 DNA: TGTGCCAGCAGTGGGGCTAGCGGGAGGGCGGTTGATACGCAGTATTTT.

The chain is built from TRBV6-1 and TRBJ2-3; 9 bases line up with TRBD2. Losses at the gene ends were 5 bases for V and 4 bases for J; bases not matched to a gene: 7. The CDR3 totals 15 residues. Germline assignment: CDR1 MNHNS and CDR2 SASEGT. The CDR3 DNA sequence: TGTGCCAGCAGTAGAAGCGGGGGGATACCAGATACGCAGTATTTT. Protein: CASSRSGGIPDTQYF.

The V call is TRBV5-1, the J call TRBJ1-4; no clear D gene. Germline loops: CDR1 SGHRS, CDR2 YFSETQ. This CDR3 spans 16 amino acids. V gave up 0 bases and J gave up 0 bases, with 9 bases separating them. Here the CDR3 reads CASSLVRGSTNEKLFF. The CDR3 bases are TGCGCCAGCAGCTTGGTACGGGGATCAACTAATGAAAAACTGTTTTTT. Variable domain in full (rest from reference TRBV5-1 and TRBJ1-4): KAGVTQTPRYLIKTRGQQVTLSCSPISGHRSVSWYQQTPGQGLQFLFEYFSETQRNKGNFPGRFSGRQFSNSRSEMNVSTLELGDSALYLCASSLVRGSTNEKLFFGSGTQLSVL.

This clone was seen a handful of times. This rearrangement joins TRBV4-1 to TRBJ1-5; 9 positions agree with TRBD1. Germline lookup yields CDR1 MGHRA and CDR2 YSYEKL. Germline trimming cut 0 bases from V and 5 bases from J; bases unmatched to any gene: 11. This CDR3 spans 18 amino acids. CDR3 region: CASSQEVGGQGNHQPQHF. CDR3 bases: TGCGCCAGCAGCCAAGAAGTGGGGGGACAGGGTAACCATCAGCCCCAGCATTTT.

This rearrangement joins TRBV2 to TRBJ1-5; D remains ambiguous. V was pared by 6 bases and J by 4 bases, with 7 bases between. Germline V lookup: CDR1 SNHLY, CDR2 FYNNEI. CDR3 length equals 12 residues. CDR3 amino acids: CASRGDNQPQHF. The CDR3 coding sequence is TGTGCCAGCAGGGGCGATAATCAGCCCCAGCATTTT.

The chain carries TRBV18 and TRBJ2-5; no firm D call. Germline-derived CDR1 and CDR2 are KGHSH and LQKENI. V gave up 5 bases and J gave up 1 base, with 8 bases separating them. The CDR3 consists of 13 residues. The CDR3 reads CASSGHRQETQYF. Written as DNA, the CDR3 is TGTGCCAGCTCAGGCCACCGCCAAGAGACCCAGTACTTC.

CDR3 loop: CAWTGLAGGNEQFF. DNA for the CDR3: TGTGCCTGGACAGGACTAGCGGGAGGTAATGAGCAGTTCTTC. V gene TRBV30 combines with J gene TRBJ2-1; 14 nucleotides line up with TRBD2. The CDR3 loop spans 14 amino acids. Germline V gene lookup returns CDR1 GTSNPN and CDR2 SVGIG (reference sequence). V lost 4 bases, J lost 7 bases, and 3 bases stayed unmatched.

The V and J genes are TRBV28 and TRBJ1-2, with 7 positions matching TRBD1. With V trimmed by 3 bases and J by 0 bases, 4 bases remained unmatched. CDR1 is MDHEN and CDR2 is SYDVKM in the germline V gene. The CDR3 is made up of 15 amino acids. CDR3 amino acids: CASSFVGTANYGYTF. CDR3 DNA: TGTGCCAGCAGTTTCGTGGGGACAGCTAACTATGGCTACACCTTC.

The chain employs TRBV5-1 and TRBJ2-1; 11 bases agree with TRBD2. This CDR3 region has 16 residues. Germline CDR1 and CDR2: SGHRS and YFSETQ. The ends lost 0 bases at V and 7 bases at J; junction bases unmatched: 6. The CDR3 nucleotides read TGCGCCAGCAGCTTGGGTAGCGGGAGGGCCAATAATGAGCAGTTCTTC. Protein sequence: CASSLGSGRANNEQFF.